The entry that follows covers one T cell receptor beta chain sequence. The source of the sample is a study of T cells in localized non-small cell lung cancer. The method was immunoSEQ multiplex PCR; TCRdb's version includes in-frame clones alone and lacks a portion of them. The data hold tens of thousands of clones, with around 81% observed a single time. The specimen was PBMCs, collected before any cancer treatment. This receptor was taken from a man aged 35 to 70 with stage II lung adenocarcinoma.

The CDR3 DNA sequence: TGTGCCAGCAGCCCCTGGACAGGGATGACTGAAGCTTTCTTT. Its protein is CASSPWTGMTEAFF. The rearrangement uses TRBV5-5 and TRBJ1-1; 8 bases align to TRBD1. Germline assignment: CDR1 SGHKS and CDR2 YYEKEE (reference sequence). The V segment lost 4 bases and the J segment 5 bases; nucleotides outside the gene matches: 7. This CDR3 is 14 amino acids long.